These T cell receptor beta chains were read from a single sample in a study of shared clonotypes between healthy human individuals. Clones were sequenced by immunoSEQ multiplex PCR, and TCRdb holds only the in-frame ones, with some missing. The sample carries a few hundred thousand clones, around three quarters recorded once. Sample: PBMCs. These receptors were collected from a middle-aged woman in good health. Some clones in this sample may be carry-over from other donors' samples. Both conserved end residues are part of each CDR3. Each record gives: D gene, V gene, J gene, clone size, CDR3 DNA, CDR3 protein. The D gene is left open where the match is weak. Expanded clones get a size class; other rows say once, few or many, or leave the size out.

>-|TRBV11-1|TRBJ2-1|-
TGTGCCAGCAGCCGATACAATGAGCAGTTCTTC
CASSRYNEQFF
>-|TRBV7-2|TRBJ1-2|-
TGTGCCAGCAGCTTAGAGCCAGGGATGGCCTATGGCTACACCTTC
CASSLEPGMAYGYTF
>-|TRBV28|TRBJ2-2|-
TGTGCCAGCAGATCTGCCGGGCGAGGGGCGGACACCGGGGAGCTGTTTTTT
CASRSAGRGADTGELFF
>-|TRBV9|TRBJ2-1|-
TGTGCCAGCAGCGCCCGGGACGCCCTCTCCTACAATGAGCAGTTCTTC
CASSARDALSYNEQFF
>TRBD2|TRBV9|TRBJ2-3|-
TGTGCCAGCAGCTCCAGGACTAGCGGGGGGGGCACAGATACGCAGTATTTT
CASSSRTSGGGTDTQYF
>TRBD2|TRBV19|TRBJ2-7|-
TGTGCCAGTAGTCCAAGTTCGGCTAGCGGGAGCTACGAGCAGTACTTC
CASSPSSASGSYEQYF
>-|TRBV5-4|TRBJ2-3|-
TGTGCCAGCAGCCTGTCCACAGATACGCAGTATTTT
CASSLSTDTQYF
>-|TRBV10-3|TRBJ2-3|many
TGTGCCATCAGTTCCGCGCCGGGAGATACGCAGTATTTT
CAISSAPGDTQYF
>TRBD2|TRBV7-9|TRBJ2-5|few
TGTGCCAGCAGCTTATGGCTAGCGGGAGGTCGAGAGACCCAGTACTTC
CASSLWLAGGRETQYF
>-|TRBV18|TRBJ2-3|-
TGTGCCAGCTCACCATCCGGCAGCACAGATACGCAGTATTTT
CASSPSGSTDTQYF
>-|TRBV5-6|TRBJ2-1|-
TGTGCCAGCAACCCCTCCTGGGAGAAGAATGAGCAGTTCTTC
CASNPSWEKNEQFF
>-|TRBV7-2|TRBJ2-7|-
TGTGCCAGCAGCTTAACAGGGCCTACCTACGAGCAGTACTTC
CASSLTGPTYEQYF
>-|TRBV28|TRBJ2-3|-
TGTGCCAGCAGGGTCGACAGCTCCACAGATACGCAGTATTTT
CASRVDSSTDTQYF
>TRBD2|TRBV2|TRBJ2-7|-
TGTGCCAGCAGCCGGACTAGGTCGGGGGAGCAGTACTTC
CASSRTRSGEQYF
>-|TRBV7-9|TRBJ2-3|-
TGTGCCAGCGGAACCGACAGGATCCTCACAGATACGCAGTATTTT
CASGTDRILTDTQYF
>-|TRBV20-1|TRBJ2-7|many
TGCAGTGCTAGAGATCAGTACGAGCAGTACTTC
CSARDQYEQYF
>-|TRBV7-8|TRBJ2-5|few
TGTGCCAGCAGCCCCAGTTTCGGGGGCGTACGTGGGACCCAGTACTTC
CASSPSFGGVRGTQYF
>-|TRBV6-5|TRBJ1-1|-
TGTGCCAGCAGTTACTCCACCAGACAGGCCCTCGGTGAAGCTTTCTTT
CASSYSTRQALGEAFF
>TRBD1|TRBV2|TRBJ2-2|-
TGTGCCAGCAGTCCGACAGGGGCCCTCACCGGGGAGCTGTTTTTT
CASSPTGALTGELFF
>-|TRBV4-3|TRBJ2-7|-
TGCGCCAGCAGCCACCTCGGGGTAAACGAGCAGTACTTC
CASSHLGVNEQYF
>TRBD1|TRBV30|TRBJ2-1|once
TGTGCCTGGAGTCCAGACAGGGACGACAATGAGCAGTTCTTC
CAWSPDRDDNEQFF
>-|TRBV4-1|TRBJ2-7|-
TGCGCCAGCAGTCCCTTCGACAGTAACTACGAGCAGTACTTC
CASSPFDSNYEQYF
>-|TRBV5-1|TRBJ2-3|once
TGCGCCAGCAGCTTGACGTCGACAGCCACAGATACGCAGTATTTT
CASSLTSTATDTQYF
>TRBD1|TRBV14|TRBJ2-7|-
TGTGCCAGCAGCCAAGATCGGGGACAGGGGCTCTTTCGGCAGTACTTC
CASSQDRGQGLFRQYF
>-|TRBV7-9|TRBJ2-6|-
TGTGCCAGCAGCTTCTCCAGGGCCGGGGCCAACGTCCTGACTTTC
CASSFSRAGANVLTF
>-|TRBV9|TRBJ2-2|-
TGTGCCAGCAGCGTAGTAGGGGGGCGTCCCGGGGAGCTGTTTTTT
CASSVVGGRPGELFF
>TRBD2|TRBV5-1|TRBJ2-2|-
TGCGCCAGCAGCTGGTGGACTAGCGGGAGTAAGGCCGGGGAGCTGTTTTTT
CASSWWTSGSKAGELFF
>TRBD2|TRBV30|TRBJ2-1|-
TGTGCCTGGACGGGGGGGAATGAGCAGTTCTTC
CAWTGGNEQFF
>-|TRBV6-5|TRBJ2-1|-
TGTGCCAGCAGGTCTTTTAGAGCCTTATACAATGAGCAGTTCTTC
CASRSFRALYNEQFF
>TRBD2|TRBV19|TRBJ2-7|-
TGTGCCACTATAAGCGGGACCTCTCGACGCGAGCAGTACTTC
CATISGTSRREQYF
>-|TRBV5-6|TRBJ2-7|few
TGTGCCAGCAGCTTCAATCGGCGGGAGCAGTACTTC
CASSFNRREQYF